This TCR beta chain was observed in a study of shared clonotypes between healthy human individuals. Across the whole study: Three plates were used per donor for CD4 naive, three for CD4 memory, two for CD8 naive and one for CD8 memory.

The repertoire was sequenced with immunoSEQ multiplex PCR; TCRdb's copy has only in-frame clones and lacks some. Of 2,500,000 or so clones in the sample, 93% were seen once. Study-wide points: An expected dependence of interdonor clonotype sharing on sequencing depth was noted.

The V segment lost 3 bases and the J segment 5 bases; nucleotides outside the gene matches: 9. CDR1 LNHDA and CDR2 SQIVND come from the germline V gene (reference sequence). The CDR3 totals 16 residues. As regards this clone: Its antigen remains unidentified.

Sequencing used naive CD4+ T cells from PBMCs. As to subset: CD45RA+ positively selected. This sequence was found in a man aged 18 to 29 in good health. Some clones in this sample may be carry-over from other donors' samples. V gene TRBV19 combines with J gene TRBJ2-5; 10 nucleotides match TRBD1. CDR3 loop: CASSIKVTGGSETQYF. The CDR3 region has the DNA TGTGCCAGTAGTATTAAAGTGACAGGGGGCTCGGAGACCCAGTACTTC.